This T cell receptor (beta chain) was documented in a study of shared clonotypes between healthy human individuals. The test was conducted at deep level. Input per replicate PCR of unsorted PBMC was approximately 300 ng DNA, corresponding to around 28,000 T cell genomes. In the original workflow: Because ImmunoSEQ provided only junction sequences with no quality scores, the filtering differed. Sequencing was performed with immunoSEQ multiplex PCR; in TCRdb, only in-frame clones are kept and a portion is missing. Clone size and V and J calls were adopted from that table, with D and trimming inferred from the DNA. The table includes 550,000 to 600,000 clones, around 76% detected once. Trimming left V 5 bases short and J 7 bases short, with 8 bases between. Germline CDR1 reads SNHLY; CDR2 reads FYNNEI. The CDR3 runs to 12 residues. Participating donors were healthy, HIV-negative adults free of recent acute infections or vaccinations.

In its sample, this clone was seen a few times. The sample taken for sequencing was PBMCs. This clonotype originated in a woman aged 40 to 50 in good health. Some clones in this sample may be carry-over from other donors' samples. V gene TRBV2 combines with J gene TRBJ2-2, with D perhaps TRBD2 (5 bases). CDR3 sequence (DNA): TGTGCCAGCAGTCGGGAAGGCGGGGAGCTGTTTTTT. Encoded protein: CASSREGGELFF. Looking up the rest from reference TRBV2 and TRBJ2-2 gives the full variable domain: EPEVTQTPSHQVTQMGQEVILRCVPISNHLYFYWYRQILGQKVEFLVSFYNNEISEKSEIFDDQFSVERPDGSNFTLKIRSTKLEDSAMYFCASSREGGELFFGEGSRLTVL.